This TCR beta chain is from a study of blood T cell repertoires in COVID-19. Clones were read by immunoSEQ multiplex PCR, and TCRdb kept only the in-frame ones, dropping some. The sample includes about 64,000 clones, roughly 88% of them seen just once. The CDR3 is made up of 15 amino acids. With 0 bases clipped from V and 6 bases from J, the junction kept 2 bases outside the gene matches. Germline V gene sequence: CDR1 SGHNT, CDR2 YYREEE (reference sequence). The sequenced sample consisted of peripheral blood. V and J are TRBV5-4 and TRBJ2-2; 10 bases align to TRBD2. The source is an older woman with COVID-19, enrolled during active disease. CDR3 in DNA: TGTGCCAGCAGCTTGGAGCTAGCGGGGGCCGGGGAGCTGTTTTTT. Protein product: CASSLELAGAGELFF.